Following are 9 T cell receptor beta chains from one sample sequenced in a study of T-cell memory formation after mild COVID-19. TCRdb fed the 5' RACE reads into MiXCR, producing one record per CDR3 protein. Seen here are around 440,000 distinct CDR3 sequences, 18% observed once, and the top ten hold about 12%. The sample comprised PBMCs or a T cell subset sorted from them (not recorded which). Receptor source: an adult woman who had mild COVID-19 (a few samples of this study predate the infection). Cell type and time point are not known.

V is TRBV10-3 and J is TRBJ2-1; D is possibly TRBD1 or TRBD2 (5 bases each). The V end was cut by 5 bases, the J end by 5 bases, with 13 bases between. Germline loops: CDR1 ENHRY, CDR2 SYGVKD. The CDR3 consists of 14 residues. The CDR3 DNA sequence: TGTGCCATCAGTAACCGGGACGGAAACAATGAGCAGTTCTTC. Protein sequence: CAISNRDGNNEQFF.

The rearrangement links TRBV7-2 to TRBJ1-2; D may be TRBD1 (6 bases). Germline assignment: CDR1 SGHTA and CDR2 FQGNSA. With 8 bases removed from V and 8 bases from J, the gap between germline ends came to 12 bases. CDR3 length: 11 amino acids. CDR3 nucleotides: TGTGCCAGCCCAGGGGTGGGGGGCTACACCTTC. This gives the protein CASPGVGGYTF.

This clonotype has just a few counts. This chain's CDR3 is CASSSPGETYEQYF. Here the CDR3 DNA reads TGCGCCAGCAGCTCTCCGGGGGAAACCTACGAGCAGTACTTC. This chain uses TRBV5-1 with TRBJ2-7; TRBD2 is a possible D gene (6 bases). The CDR3 totals 14 residues. Germline-derived CDR1 and CDR2 are SGHRS and YFSETQ. V was shortened by 3 bases and J by 2 bases, with 12 bases between the two germline ends.

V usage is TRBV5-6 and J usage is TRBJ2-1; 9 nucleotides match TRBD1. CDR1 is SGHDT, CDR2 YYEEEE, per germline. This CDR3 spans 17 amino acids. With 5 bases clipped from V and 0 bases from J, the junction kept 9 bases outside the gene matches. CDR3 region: CASSGTGGESSYNEQFF. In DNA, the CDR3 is TGTGCCAGCAGTGGAACAGGGGGCGAGAGCTCCTACAATGAGCAGTTCTTC.

CDR3 DNA sequence: TGCAGTCCAAAAGAGACGGGTGCTAACTATGGCTACACCTTC. Translating gives CSPKETGANYGYTF. The V gene is TRBV20-1, the J gene TRBJ1-2; the D is unclear. V was clipped by 8 bases and J by 0 bases, with 16 bases between them. This CDR3 region has 14 residues. Per germline, CDR1 DFQATT and CDR2 SNEGSKA (reference sequence).

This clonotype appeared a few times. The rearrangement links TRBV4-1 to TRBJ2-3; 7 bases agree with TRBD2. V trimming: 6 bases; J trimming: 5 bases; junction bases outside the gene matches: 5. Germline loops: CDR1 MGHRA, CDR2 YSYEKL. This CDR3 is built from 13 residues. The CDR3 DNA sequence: TGCGCCAGCAGACCCCCGGGGGGAGATACGCAGTATTTT. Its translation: CASRPPGGDTQYF.

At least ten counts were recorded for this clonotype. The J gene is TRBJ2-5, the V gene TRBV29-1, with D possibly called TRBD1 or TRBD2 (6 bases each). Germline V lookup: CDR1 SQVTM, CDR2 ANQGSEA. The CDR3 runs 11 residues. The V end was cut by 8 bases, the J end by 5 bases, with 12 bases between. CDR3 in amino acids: CSSGAEETQYF. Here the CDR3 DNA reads TGCAGCTCGGGGGCAGAGGAGACCCAGTACTTC.

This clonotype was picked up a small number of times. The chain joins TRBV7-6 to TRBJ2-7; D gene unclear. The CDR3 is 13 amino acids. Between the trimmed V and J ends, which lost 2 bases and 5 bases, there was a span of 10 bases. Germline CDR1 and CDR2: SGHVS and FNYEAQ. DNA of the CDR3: TGTGCCAGCAGCTTACTGCCCCGGAACGAGCAGTACTTC. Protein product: CASSLLPRNEQYF.

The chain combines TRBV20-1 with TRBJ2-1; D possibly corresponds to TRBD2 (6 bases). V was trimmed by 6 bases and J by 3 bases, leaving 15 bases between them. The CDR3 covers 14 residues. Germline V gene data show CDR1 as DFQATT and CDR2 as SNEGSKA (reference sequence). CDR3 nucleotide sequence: TGCAGTGCCTGGGGCGGGGCTTACTACAATGAGCAGTTCTTC. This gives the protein CSAWGGAYYNEQFF.